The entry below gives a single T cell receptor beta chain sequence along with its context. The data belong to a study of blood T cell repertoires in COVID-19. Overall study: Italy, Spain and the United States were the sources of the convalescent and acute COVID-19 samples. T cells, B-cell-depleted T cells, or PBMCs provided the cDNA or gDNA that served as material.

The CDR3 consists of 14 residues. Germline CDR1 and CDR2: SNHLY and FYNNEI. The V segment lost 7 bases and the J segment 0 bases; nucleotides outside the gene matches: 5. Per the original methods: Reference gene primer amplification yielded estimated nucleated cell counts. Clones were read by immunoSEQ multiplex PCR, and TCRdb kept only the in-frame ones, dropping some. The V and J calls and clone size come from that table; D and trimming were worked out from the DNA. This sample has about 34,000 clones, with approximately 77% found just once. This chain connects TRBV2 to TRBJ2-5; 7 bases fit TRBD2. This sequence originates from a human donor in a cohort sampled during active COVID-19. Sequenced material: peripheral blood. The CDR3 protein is CASTGTKYQETQYF. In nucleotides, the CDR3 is TGTGCCAGCACCGGGACTAAGTACCAAGAGACCCAGTACTTC.